Shown below are 29 T cell receptor beta chains from a single sample sequenced in a study of T cells after yellow fever vaccination. MiXCR was run by TCRdb on the 5' RACE reads, yielding one entry per CDR3 protein. The sample yields hundreds of thousands of distinct CDR3 sequences, 6.2% seen once. The sequencing used PBMCs, collected 5 days after the yellow fever booster vaccination. Receptor source: a man in his thirties or forties who received the YFV17D yellow fever vaccine.

This chain uses TRBV5-1 with TRBJ2-2; 7 nucleotides match TRBD2. The CDR3 runs to 15 residues. The junction had 4 bases not matched to a gene; V was cut back by 4 bases and J by 1 base. The germline V gene encodes CDR1 SGHRS and CDR2 YFSETQ. CDR3: CASSRSGWNTGELFF. CDR3 bases: TGCGCCAGCAGCCGTAGCGGGTGGAACACCGGGGAGCTGTTTTTT.

This clonotype showed up many times. The genes are TRBV5-1 and TRBJ1-6, with D hard to call. The CDR3 has 15 amino acids. The V gene lost 7 bases and the J gene lost 8 bases, with 19 bases spanning the gap. The germline gives CDR1 SGHRS, CDR2 YFSETQ. CDR3 in amino acids: CASRRLEVEHSPLHF. The DNA for the CDR3 is TGCGCCAGCCGGAGACTTGAAGTTGAGCATTCACCCCTCCACTTT. The full variable domain, its missing parts supplied by reference TRBV5-1 and TRBJ1-6, is KAGVTQTPRYLIKTRGQQVTLSCSPISGHRSVSWYQQTPGQGLQFLFEYFSETQRNKGNFPGRFSGRQFSNSRSEMNVSTLELGDSALYLCASRRLEVEHSPLHFGNGTRLTVT.

This clonotype was counted ten times or more. The chain uses TRBV7-6 and TRBJ2-2, with D perhaps matching TRBD1 (6 bases). The CDR3 is 13 amino acids. CDR1 and CDR2 (germline): SGHVS, FNYEAQ. V dropped 5 bases and J dropped 6 bases, with 10 bases sitting between them. The DNA of the CDR3 is TGTGCCAGCAGCGCCCAGGGGTCCGGGGAGCTGTTTTTT. It yields the protein CASSAQGSGELFF.

This clonotype was found a few times. The V call is TRBV12-3 or TRBV12-4, the J call TRBJ2-1, with TRBD2 identical over 8 bases. Germline trimming cut 5 bases from V and 5 bases from J; bases unmatched to any gene: 11. The CDR3 has 16 residues. CDR3 in amino acids: CASSPNREGRNNEQFF. The DNA of the CDR3 is TGTGCCAGCAGTCCGAATCGGGAGGGCCGGAACAATGAGCAGTTCTTC.

This clonotype has only a few counts. This chain uses TRBV24-1 with TRBJ2-2; D possibly uses TRBD1 or TRBD2 (5 bases each). The CDR3 is made up of 16 amino acids. Germline values: CDR1 KGHDR, CDR2 SFDVKD. Trimming took 3 bases from V and 5 from J, leaving 15 bases between them. The CDR3, as DNA: TGTGCCACCAGTGATGCCCGGGACGAGCGAACCGGGGAGCTGTTTTTT. Translated, it gives CATSDARDERTGELFF.

This clonotype showed up just a few times. The chain couples TRBV20-1 to TRBJ2-1; D perhaps matches TRBD2 (5 bases). With 4 bases removed from V and 0 bases from J, the gap between germline ends came to 10 bases. CDR3 size: 14 residues. Germline V gives CDR1 DFQATT, CDR2 SNEGSKA (reference sequence). The chain's CDR3 is CSAIKRHSYNEQFF. CDR3 coding DNA: TGCAGTGCTATAAAGCGGCACTCCTACAATGAGCAGTTCTTC.

This clonotype was detected only once. The chain uses TRBV20-1 and TRBJ2-1; tentative D call: TRBD2 (5 bases). V dropped 8 bases and J dropped 2 bases, with 19 bases sitting between them. This CDR3 has 15 amino acids. CDR1 DFQATT and CDR2 SNEGSKA come from the germline V gene (reference sequence). CDR3 amino acids: CSRDLREFPYNEQFF. DNA for the CDR3: TGCAGTCGGGATCTGAGGGAGTTTCCCTACAATGAGCAGTTCTTC.

This clonotype was seen a handful of times. The V call is TRBV24-1, the J call TRBJ2-5; a possible D gene is TRBD1 (6 bases). CDR3 size: 14 residues. CDR1 is KGHDR, CDR2 SFDVKD, per germline. Trimming shortened V by 4 bases and J by 5 bases, and 13 bases separated the two germline ends. CDR3 DNA: TGTGCCACCAGTGAGTCAGGGGCACGGGAGACCCAGTACTTC. The encoded protein is CATSESGARETQYF.

This clonotype was counted ten times or more. The V call is TRBV19, the J call TRBJ1-4; possibly TRBD1 for D (5 bases). Per germline, CDR1 LNHDA and CDR2 SQIVND (reference sequence). The V end was cut by 7 bases, the J end by 5 bases, with 14 bases between. The CDR3 length is 14 residues. The CDR3 DNA is TGTGCCAGTACTCACCCGGGGGGAAATGAAAAACTGTTTTTT. Translating gives CASTHPGGNEKLFF.

The V call is TRBV3-1, the J call TRBJ2-3; 7 bases are a match to TRBD1. The J segment lost 3 bases and the V segment lost 3 bases, leaving 3 bases of the junction unmatched. The CDR3 is 14 amino acids. Germline V lookup: CDR1 LGHDT, CDR2 YNNKEL (reference sequence). CDR3 nucleotide sequence: TGTGCCAGCAGCCACCCAGGGGGTACAGATACGCAGTATTTT. It is translated as CASSHPGGTDTQYF.

This clonotype was detected only a few times. V is TRBV11-2 and J is TRBJ2-1; a weak D match, TRBD2 (6 bases). Germline assignment: CDR1 SGHAT and CDR2 FQNNGV. CDR3 length: 16 amino acids. V was cut by 3 bases and J by 3 bases, with 15 bases left in between. This chain's CDR3 is CASSFPPSANYNEQFF. The DNA for the CDR3 is TGTGCCAGCAGCTTCCCCCCTAGCGCAAACTACAATGAGCAGTTCTTC.

This clonotype was observed many times. This chain joins TRBV6-6 and TRBJ1-2; D remains unclear. Trimming shortened V by 5 bases and J by 6 bases, and 10 bases separated the two germline ends. CDR1 MNHNY and CDR2 SVGAGI come from the germline V gene (reference sequence). The CDR3 loop spans 12 amino acids. CDR3 amino acids: CASSQDVNGYTF. The CDR3 DNA sequence: TGTGCCAGCAGTCAGGACGTAAATGGCTACACCTTC.

This rearrangement joins TRBV6-1 to TRBJ2-7, with 8 nucleotides matching TRBD2. Germline CDR1 is MNHNS and CDR2 is SASEGT. The V segment lost 5 bases and the J segment 8 bases; nucleotides outside the gene matches: 11. The CDR3 totals 14 residues. The CDR3 DNA follows: TGTGCCAGCAGTACGGGACTAGTGGAAGATAAGCAGTACTTC. This gives the protein CASSTGLVEDKQYF.

In its sample, this clonotype was seen many times. J is TRBJ2-7 and V is TRBV29-1, with D uncertain. CDR1 and CDR2 (germline): SQVTM, ANQGSEA. The CDR3 sequence is 13 residues long. Trimming stripped 5 bases from V and 0 bases from J, with 11 bases between. CDR3 coding DNA: TGCAGCGTTCCGGGCAGGAGCTCCTACGAGCAGTACTTC. Translation: CSVPGRSSYEQYF.

This clonotype was detected ten times or more. The chain links TRBV5-1 to TRBJ1-2; no clear D gene. The CDR3 sequence is 13 residues long. Trimming took off 0 bases at V and 10 bases at J, with 13 bases between the two ends. Looked up from germline, CDR1 is SGHRS and CDR2 is YFSETQ. The CDR3 region has the DNA TGCGCCAGCAGCTTGGAGACTGGGTGGTTCTACACCTTC. Translated, it gives CASSLETGWFYTF.

This clonotype was observed a handful of times. This chain joins TRBV29-1 and TRBJ2-2; no clear D. Germline V lookup: CDR1 SQVTM, CDR2 ANQGSEA. Trimming cost V 6 bases and J 4 bases, with 9 bases left between them. CDR3 length: 12 amino acids. As DNA, the CDR3 is TGCAGCGTGGGGATAGTCACCGGGGAGCTGTTTTTT. Translating gives CSVGIVTGELFF.

This chain joins TRBV18 and TRBJ1-1; perhaps TRBD1 as D (6 bases). The V and J ends lost 0 bases and 4 bases respectively, with 15 bases between them. Looked up from germline, CDR1 is KGHSH and CDR2 is LQKENI. The CDR3 covers 16 residues. As DNA, the CDR3 is TGTGCCAGCTCACCACCGGGCCTACAGGGAGGCACTGAAGCTTTCTTT. It is translated as CASSPPGLQGGTEAFF.

This clonotype was found many times. This chain links TRBV7-3 with TRBJ1-1; perhaps TRBD1 as D (5 bases). Looked up from germline, CDR1 is SGHTA and CDR2 is FQGTGA. V was trimmed by 0 bases and J by 5 bases, leaving 10 bases between them. This CDR3 comprises 14 residues. As DNA, the CDR3 is TGTGCCAGCAGCTTAACCTCTGGGGGGACTGAAGCTTTCTTT. This sequence encodes CASSLTSGGTEAFF.

The sample holds many counts of this clonotype. The chain joins TRBV7-2 to TRBJ2-1, with D uncertain. Germline lookup yields CDR1 SGHTA and CDR2 FQGNSA. The ends were cut back, 2 bases at V and 9 bases at J, with 5 bases in the middle. The CDR3 is made up of 11 amino acids. Here the CDR3 DNA reads TGTGCCAGCAGCTTACGGGTTGAGCAGTTCTTC. Translating gives CASSLRVEQFF.

In its sample, this clonotype was seen many times. The V gene is TRBV7-2, the J gene TRBJ2-1; either TRBD1 or TRBD2 may fit D (5 bases each). The CDR3 spans 15 residues. Trimming removed 5 bases from V and 10 bases from J, with 21 bases in between. The germline CDR1 and CDR2 sequences are SGHTA and FQGNSA. CDR3 in DNA: TGTGCCAGCAGCCCACTCGGGACCTTACCCGGGGAGCAGTTCTTC. This codes for CASSPLGTLPGEQFF.

In its sample, this clonotype was seen many times. The chain carries TRBV28 and TRBJ2-1; D call uncertain. The CDR3 spans 13 residues. CDR1 is MDHEN and CDR2 is SYDVKM in the germline V gene. V shed 7 bases and J shed 0 bases, with 7 bases lying between them. The CDR3 is CASNGFSYNEQFF. The CDR3 DNA follows: TGTGCCAGCAATGGCTTCTCCTACAATGAGCAGTTCTTC.

V usage is TRBV29-1 and J usage is TRBJ1-2; TRBD1 matches 7 bases. The CDR3 has 14 residues. The J segment lost 7 bases and the V segment lost 4 bases, leaving 12 bases of the junction unmatched. Per germline, CDR1 SQVTM and CDR2 ANQGSEA. CDR3 in amino acids: CSVAPRQGPIGYTF. The CDR3, as DNA: TGCAGCGTTGCCCCCCGACAGGGTCCAATTGGCTACACCTTC.

This clonotype was observed at least ten times. The V gene is TRBV21-1, the J gene TRBJ2-3; whether TRBD2, the table's D call, matches the DNA was not checked. TRBV21-1 is termed a pseudogene. CDR3 length equals 17 residues. CDR3 loop: CASSPGTSGSNPDTQYF. For the CDR3, the DNA is TGTGCCAGTAGCCCCGGGACTAGCGGGAGTAACCCAGATACGCAGTATTTT.

The rearrangement joins TRBV20-1 to TRBJ1-1; no reliable D call. CDR3 length: 12 residues. Trimming removed 4 bases at V and 5 bases at J, with 11 bases between. The germline CDR1 and CDR2 sequences are DFQATT and SNEGSKA (reference sequence). The CDR3 spells CSAKRGGTEAFF. The DNA of the CDR3 is TGCAGTGCTAAACGGGGAGGGACTGAAGCTTTCTTT.

This clonotype was seen more than once but under ten times. The chain recombines TRBV29-1 with TRBJ1-3; no clear D. The CDR3 consists of 15 residues. Germline loops: CDR1 SQVTM, CDR2 ANQGSEA. Trimming left V 4 bases short and J 0 bases short, with 13 bases between. Here the CDR3 DNA reads TGCAGCGTTGTTTGGACGGAACGCTCTGGAAACACCATATATTTT. This encodes CSVVWTERSGNTIYF.

The CDR3 protein is CASSSFRPETQYF. In nucleotides, the CDR3 is TGTGCCAGCAGTTCCTTCAGGCCTGAGACGCAGTATTTT. The chain uses TRBV12-3 or TRBV12-4 and TRBJ2-3; D not certain. CDR3 length: 13 residues. V dropped 4 bases and J dropped 9 bases, with 14 bases sitting between them.

This clonotype has more than one count but fewer than ten. This chain uses TRBV5-1 with TRBJ2-5, with a possible D match to TRBD2 (7 bases). Germline CDR1 reads SGHRS; CDR2 reads YFSETQ. The CDR3 is made up of 17 amino acids. V was clipped by 5 bases and J by 1 base, with 21 bases between them. The CDR3 protein is CASRWREIGGTQETQYF. The CDR3 coding sequence is TGCGCCAGCAGGTGGCGGGAGATCGGGGGCACCCAAGAGACCCAGTACTTC.

This clonotype appeared many times. The rearrangement uses TRBV15 and TRBJ2-3, with D perhaps given as TRBD1 or TRBD2 (5 bases each). Germline V gene data show CDR1 as LNHNV and CDR2 as YYDKDF (reference sequence). CDR3 length equals 16 residues. Trimming removed 3 bases from V and 2 bases from J, with 15 bases in between. The CDR3 DNA follows: TGTGCCACCAGCAGTCCGGTGGGACGCAACACAGATACGCAGTATTTT. It encodes CATSSPVGRNTDTQYF.

This clonotype has just a few counts. This chain uses TRBV7-6 with TRBJ2-1; D might be TRBD1 or TRBD2, each matching 5 bases. V dropped 2 bases and J dropped 7 bases, with 15 bases sitting between them. CDR1 is SGHVS and CDR2 is FNYEAQ in the germline V gene. The CDR3 is made up of 15 amino acids. CDR3 bases: TGTGCCAGCAGCTTATCAGGGAGCTATGGGAATGAGCAGTTCTTC. Its protein is CASSLSGSYGNEQFF.